The 2 T cell receptor beta chains below come from one sample, sequenced in a study of blood T cell repertoires in COVID-19. Clones were sequenced by immunoSEQ multiplex PCR, and TCRdb holds only the in-frame ones, with some missing. The data show just under 80,000 clones, with 80% to 90% seen just once and under 55% held by the top ten. Material: peripheral blood. These receptor sequences come from a human donor in a cohort sampled during active COVID-19.

The chain employs TRBV4-3 and TRBJ2-4, with TRBD2 matching 12 bases. Trimming removed 1 base from V and 2 bases from J; junction bases left unmatched: 6. This CDR3 is built from 18 residues. Germline CDR1 is LGHNA and CDR2 is YSLEER. This CDR3 is CASSQGETSGSTKNIQYF. CDR3 sequence (DNA): TGCGCCAGCAGCCAAGGCGAGACTAGCGGGAGTACCAAAAACATTCAGTACTTC.

CDR3 protein: CASSVGANQPQHF. DNA for the CDR3: TGTGCCAGCAGCGTCGGTGCGAATCAGCCCCAGCATTTT. The chain employs TRBV9 and TRBJ1-5; no clear D gene. Germline loops: CDR1 SGDLS, CDR2 YYNGEE. The CDR3 sequence is 13 residues long. Trimming shortened V by 2 bases and J by 4 bases, and 7 bases separated the two germline ends.